This T cell receptor beta chain was recovered during a study of T cells in Graves' hyperthyroidism and ophthalmopathy. The CDR3 is 17 amino acids. V lost 6 bases to trimming and J lost 0 bases; unmatched junction nucleotides: 8. The germline gives CDR1 MRHNA, CDR2 SNTAGT. Template material for amplifying TCR beta CDR3 regions consisted of RNA transcripts. Carried out on the TCR CDR3, a first-round RT-PCR used the HTBI primer set. MiXCR, run by TCRdb on the multiplex PCR reads, gives a single entry per CDR3 protein. This sample has more than 500,000 distinct CDR3 sequences; 14% to 15% occur once, and the top ten carry 4% to 5.5%. This clonotype occurred many times.

Sequencing used blood. The source is a woman aged 40-49 years with Graves' ophthalmopathy. This chain connects TRBV6-4 to TRBJ2-6; 7 nucleotides align to TRBD1. CDR3 loop: CASSRTRTGSGANVLTF. CDR3 nucleotides: TGTGCCAGCAGCCGGACACGGACAGGCTCTGGGGCCAACGTCCTGACTTTC.